These 9 T cell receptor beta chains share one sample of origin, sequenced in a study of shared clonotypes between healthy human individuals. Profiled with immunoSEQ multiplex PCR; TCRdb holds only in-frame clones, not every one. The data show roughly 2,000,000 clones, 90% to 95% seen once. CD8 cells classed as naive were CD45RO-negative and positively selected for CCR7, excluding terminally differentiated effector memory CD45RA+ cells. The source material was naive CD8+ T cells from PBMCs. Source of these receptors: a young man in good health. Some clones in this sample may be carry-over from other donors' samples.

This clone was seen once. The J gene is TRBJ1-4, the V gene TRBV5-1; tentative D call: TRBD1 (5 bases). Trimming took off 2 bases at V and 5 bases at J, with 19 bases between the two ends. The CDR3 runs to 17 residues. Germline V gene data show CDR1 as SGHRS and CDR2 as YFSETQ. This CDR3 is CASSFVRRDGRNEKLFF. The CDR3 bases are TGCGCCAGCAGCTTTGTCAGGCGGGACGGGAGAAATGAAAAACTGTTTTTT.

The chain is built from TRBV10-1 and TRBJ2-3; no clear D. The germline V gene has CDR1 WNHNN and CDR2 SYGVQD (reference sequence). V lost 0 bases, J lost 1 base, and 11 bases lay in between. This CDR3 contains 16 residues. CDR3 sequence: CASSESRLFGTDTQYF. The CDR3 DNA reads as TGCGCCAGCAGTGAGTCGAGGCTCTTTGGCACAGATACGCAGTATTTT.

The chain links TRBV15 to TRBJ2-7; D is perhaps TRBD2 (6 bases). This CDR3 is 15 amino acids long. V lost 3 bases and J lost 2, with 14 bases in between. Germline CDR1 LNHNV, CDR2 YYDKDF (reference sequence). The CDR3 DNA reads as TGTGCCACCAGCAGGCTCAGGGACTCCCCCTACGAGCAGTACTTC. This encodes CATSRLRDSPYEQYF.

Points on this clone: Distinct nucleotide sequences in the sample also encode this CDR3. This chain links TRBV27 with TRBJ2-7, with TRBD1 matching over 8 bases. The CDR3 covers 14 residues. With V trimmed by 7 bases and J by 2 bases, 7 bases remained unmatched. CDR1 is MNHEY, CDR2 SMNVEV, per germline (reference sequence). The CDR3 loop is CASNPTGATYEQYF. In DNA form, the CDR3 reads TGTGCCAGCAACCCGACAGGGGCGACCTACGAGCAGTACTTC.

The V gene is TRBV29-1, the J gene TRBJ1-2; maybe TRBD1 (5 bases). The CDR3 is 15 residues long. Trimming stripped 3 bases from V and 4 bases from J, with 18 bases between. The germline CDR1 and CDR2 sequences are SQVTM and ANQGSEA. For the CDR3, the DNA is TGCAGCGTTGAGGGAGGGGAGGCAGGAGGCTATGGCTACACCTTC. Residues: CSVEGGEAGGYGYTF.

The rearrangement links TRBV6-7 to TRBJ2-5, with no clear D. TRBV6-7 is designated an ORF whose function remains uncertain. With 0 bases removed from V and 0 bases from J, the gap between germline ends came to 11 bases. This CDR3 comprises 16 residues. The CDR3 here is CASSYSGRPNQETQYF. In nucleotides, the CDR3 is TGTGCCAGCAGTTACTCAGGCAGGCCCAACCAAGAGACCCAGTACTTC.

The V gene is TRBV4-2, the J gene TRBJ1-5; D is undetermined. This CDR3 spans 16 amino acids. CDR1 and CDR2 from the germline V gene are LGHNA and YNFKEQ. Trimming stripped 5 bases from V and 5 bases from J, with 19 bases between. Here the CDR3 reads CASSYVRSAEDQPQHF. In DNA, the CDR3 is TGTGCCAGCAGCTACGTCCGATCCGCAGAAGATCAGCCCCAGCATTTT.

The genes are TRBV5-1 and TRBJ1-4; D may be TRBD1 (5 bases). V lost 1 base to trimming and J lost 8 bases, with 15 bases between them. The CDR3 spans 15 residues. Per germline, CDR1 SGHRS and CDR2 YFSETQ. The CDR3 bases are TGCGCCAGCAGCTTGCGGCCAGGGTCAAGAGAAAAACTGTTTTTT. It specifies CASSLRPGSREKLFF.

The rearrangement joins TRBV5-6 to TRBJ2-2; D gene uncertain. This CDR3 region has 16 residues. Germline CDR1 is SGHDT and CDR2 is YYEEEE. The germline V and J ends were trimmed by 6 bases and 2 bases, with 17 bases remaining between them. CDR3 amino acids: CASTLQRHLNTGELFF. DNA of the CDR3: TGTGCCAGCACCCTCCAGAGGCACCTAAACACCGGGGAGCTGTTTTTT.